The next 29 T cell receptor beta chains were all read from a single sample in a study of CD4 T cells in relation to SARS-CoV-2 and coronaviruses. Antigen specificity for these receptors is unknown. Some clones are missing from TCRdb's copy, which holds only in-frame ones; the method was immunoSEQ multiplex PCR. The sample yields about 36,000 clones, about 80% seen once. The sequenced sample consisted of naive CD4+ T cells from PBMCs, cultured in vitro. Subset indicated: naive CD4+ T cells isolated by negative enrichment. The receptors originated from an adult with COVID-19.

The rearrangement uses TRBV19 and TRBJ2-1, with TRBD2 matching over 10 bases. The junction had 7 bases not matched to a gene; V was cut back by 4 bases and J by 7 bases. Germline assignment: CDR1 LNHDA and CDR2 SQIVND (reference sequence). The CDR3 covers 15 residues. CDR3 in DNA: TGTGCCAGTAGTAGGGGACTAGCGAAAGGGAATGAGCAGTTCTTC. The encoded protein is CASSRGLAKGNEQFF.

The rearrangement uses TRBV5-1 and TRBJ2-1, with no clear D. V was pared by 3 bases and J by 5 bases, with 6 bases between. The CDR3 has 12 residues. Per germline, CDR1 SGHRS and CDR2 YFSETQ. In DNA, the CDR3 is TGCGCCAGCAGCTCGTCCCACAATGAGCAGTTCTTC. It is translated as CASSSSHNEQFF.

This clone was recorded only once. The chain is built from TRBV27 and TRBJ2-7, with D perhaps TRBD1 (5 bases). The V gene lost 6 bases and the J gene lost 4 bases, with 13 bases spanning the gap. This CDR3 spans 13 amino acids. Germline V gene sequence: CDR1 MNHEY, CDR2 SMNVEV (reference sequence). The CDR3 spells CASSRQILYEQYF. The CDR3 nucleotides are TGTGCCAGCAGCAGACAGATTCTTTACGAGCAGTACTTC.

CDR3 in DNA: TGTGCCAGCAGTTTCCAGAACCTAGCCAAAAACATTCAGTACTTC. It translates to CASSFQNLAKNIQYF. The genes are TRBV28 and TRBJ2-4, with D unclear. CDR1 and CDR2 (germline): MDHEN, SYDVKM. Between the trimmed V and J ends, which lost 3 bases and 0 bases, there was a span of 9 bases. CDR3 size: 15 residues.

The V call is TRBV7-9, the J call TRBJ1-1, with D uncertain. The V end was cut by 2 bases, the J end by 0 bases, with 10 bases between. The CDR3 spans 15 residues. Germline CDR1 is SEHNR and CDR2 is FQNEAQ (reference sequence). The CDR3 DNA is TGTGCCAGCAGCTTATCAGCTAAAATGAACACTGAAGCTTTCTTT. Its translation: CASSLSAKMNTEAFF.

This clone was observed a handful of times. The chain employs TRBV6-5 and TRBJ1-2; possibly TRBD1 for D (5 bases). The CDR3 has 14 amino acids. The ends were cut back, 1 base at V and 3 bases at J, with 9 bases in the middle. Germline CDR1 reads MNHEY; CDR2 reads SVGAGI. The CDR3 bases are TGTGCCAGCAGTTACTTAGGGGTGCACTATGGCTACACCTTC. Translating gives CASSYLGVHYGYTF.

The chain has TRBV18 and TRBJ1-2; a possible D gene is TRBD1 (6 bases). There are 13 residues in the CDR3. Germline values: CDR1 KGHSH, CDR2 LQKENI. Deletions cut 6 bases from V and 2 bases from J, with 10 bases between. CDR3 in amino acids: CASSPDSNYGYTF. DNA of the CDR3: TGTGCCAGCTCTCCGGACAGCAACTATGGCTACACCTTC.

The rearrangement uses TRBV2 and TRBJ1-4; 10 nucleotides match TRBD1. J lost 6 bases, V lost 7 bases, and 5 bases had no gene match. The CDR3 has 14 amino acids. Germline CDR1 SNHLY, CDR2 FYNNEI. Written as DNA, the CDR3 is TGTGCCAGCAACTCCGGGACAGGGGATGAAAAACTGTTTTTT. Encoded protein: CASNSGTGDEKLFF.

The rearrangement uses TRBV5-8 and TRBJ2-1; the D gene is possibly TRBD2 (5 bases). V lost 4 bases, J lost 0 bases, and 11 bases lay in between. Germline V lookup: CDR1 SGHTS, CDR2 YDEGEE. This CDR3 has 15 amino acids. The CDR3 here is CASSADWSSYNEQFF. CDR3 nucleotide sequence: TGTGCCAGCAGCGCGGACTGGAGCTCCTACAATGAGCAGTTCTTC.

This sequence joins TRBV5-1 and TRBJ2-7, with D maybe TRBD2 (5 bases). Germline lookup yields CDR1 SGHRS and CDR2 YFSETQ. The germline V and J ends were trimmed by 1 base and 5 bases, with 13 bases remaining between them. This CDR3 has 14 residues. The CDR3 DNA follows: TGCGCCAGCAGCTTGTTTAGGGAGCCACACGAGCAGTACTTC. Translation: CASSLFREPHEQYF.

This clone has just one count. This CDR3 reads CSVSDDGAPPYEQYF. CDR3 DNA sequence: TGCAGCGTTTCGGACGATGGGGCCCCCCCCTACGAGCAGTACTTC. The V call is TRBV29-1, the J call TRBJ2-7; possibly TRBD1 for D (5 bases). This CDR3 contains 15 residues. V lost 5 bases and J lost 2, with 19 bases in between. The V gene's germline CDR1 is SQVTM and CDR2 ANQGSEA.

This clone was seen once. The chain links TRBV5-1 to TRBJ2-5; 14 nucleotides align to TRBD2. The CDR3 runs 16 residues. Trimming took 2 bases from V and 5 from J; bases not matched to a gene: 5. Germline V gives CDR1 SGHRS, CDR2 YFSETQ. The CDR3 spells CASSFSGLAGAETQYF. In DNA form, the CDR3 reads TGCGCCAGCAGCTTCTCGGGACTAGCGGGAGCTGAGACCCAGTACTTC. The full variable domain, completed using reference TRBV5-1 and TRBJ2-5, is KAGVTQTPRYLIKTRGQQVTLSCSPISGHRSVSWYQQTPGQGLQFLFEYFSETQRNKGNFPGRFSGRQFSNSRSEMNVSTLELGDSALYLCASSFSGLAGAETQYFGPGTRLLVL.

The CDR3 DNA is TGTGCCAGCAGTTTTCAGGGATTCACTGAAGCTTTCTTT. Translated, it gives CASSFQGFTEAFF. V and J are TRBV27 and TRBJ1-1; TRBD1 is a possible D gene (5 bases). This CDR3 comprises 13 residues. In germline, CDR1 is MNHEY, CDR2 SMNVEV (reference sequence). Trimming stripped 3 bases from V and 4 bases from J, with 9 bases between.

This chain links TRBV5-6 with TRBJ2-4, with D possibly being TRBD1 (5 bases). Looked up from germline, CDR1 is SGHDT and CDR2 is YYEEEE. The CDR3 runs 13 residues. V lost 4 bases, J lost 9 bases, and 14 bases lay in between. The CDR3 DNA follows: TGTGCCAGCAGCAGGGGCCAAAACGGCATTCAGTACTTC. Amino acids: CASSRGQNGIQYF.

The chain employs TRBV5-1 and TRBJ2-1; the D is unclear. This CDR3 has 11 residues. Germline CDR1 and CDR2: SGHRS and YFSETQ. The V gene lost 3 bases and the J gene lost 8 bases, with 6 bases spanning the gap. The CDR3 region is CASSYADEQFF. The CDR3 DNA reads as TGCGCCAGCAGCTATGCCGATGAGCAGTTCTTC.

The chain employs TRBV29-1 and TRBJ1-2, with D unresolved. The germline V gene encodes CDR1 SQVTM and CDR2 ANQGSEA. V lost 2 bases, J lost 2 bases, and 9 bases lay in between. This CDR3 region has 13 residues. CDR3 protein: CSVEMAGNYGYTF. CDR3 bases: TGCAGCGTTGAAATGGCCGGAAACTATGGCTACACCTTC.

The table lists this clone with a count of one. The chain joins TRBV6-1 to TRBJ1-5, with no clear D. Trimming stripped 3 bases from V and 1 base from J, with 13 bases between. Germline V gene data show CDR1 as MNHNS and CDR2 as SASEGT. The CDR3 has 16 amino acids. The CDR3 here is CASSEHFTGSNQPQHF. The CDR3 coding sequence is TGTGCCAGCAGTGAGCATTTTACGGGGAGCAATCAGCCCCAGCATTTT.

The V and J genes are TRBV3-1 (or the pseudogene TRBV3-2) and TRBJ2-2, with no clear D. Germline values: CDR1 LGHDT, CDR2 YNNKEL (reference sequence). The V end lost 4 bases, the J end lost 0 bases, and 3 bases lay between the germline ends. The CDR3 covers 13 residues. CDR3 loop: CASSPSNTGELFF. The CDR3 DNA sequence: TGTGCCAGCAGCCCTTCGAACACCGGGGAGCTGTTTTTT.

The V call is TRBV18, the J call TRBJ2-6, with 7 bases that match TRBD1. CDR3 length equals 17 residues. Germline CDR1 reads KGHSH; CDR2 reads LQKENI. J was trimmed by 3 bases and V by 2 bases; bases with no gene match: 7. CDR3 region: CASSPERQGFGANVLTF. The CDR3 DNA follows: TGTGCCAGCTCACCAGAGAGACAGGGCTTTGGGGCCAACGTCCTGACTTTC.

The genes are TRBV24-1 and TRBJ1-2; D is uncertain. Trimming left V 5 bases short and J 8 bases short, with 11 bases between. The CDR3 consists of 12 residues. The V gene's germline CDR1 is KGHDR and CDR2 SFDVKD. CDR3 sequence (DNA): TGTGCCACCAGTGGAAACAGCCAAGGCTACACCTTC. Translated: CATSGNSQGYTF.

The V call is TRBV19, the J call TRBJ1-3; D might be TRBD1 (6 bases). Looked up from germline, CDR1 is LNHDA and CDR2 is SQIVND (reference sequence). Between the trimmed V and J ends, which lost 7 bases and 2 bases, there was a span of 9 bases. CDR3 length: 13 residues. CDR3 sequence: CASTAGAGNTIYF. The CDR3 bases are TGTGCCAGTACAGCAGGGGCTGGAAACACCATATATTTT. Looking up the rest from reference TRBV19 and TRBJ1-3 gives the full variable domain: DGGITQSPKYLFRKEGQNVTLSCEQNLNHDAMYWYRQDPGQGLRLIYYSQIVNDFQKGDIAEGYSVSREKKESFPLTVTSAQKNPTAFYLCASTAGAGNTIYFGEGSWLTVV.

The V and J genes are TRBV18 and TRBJ2-3, with D unresolved. Germline V gene lookup returns CDR1 KGHSH and CDR2 LQKENI. This CDR3 region has 16 residues. V lost 0 bases and J 1 base, leaving 11 bases between the germline ends. CDR3 DNA: TGTGCCAGCTCACCACCGGGCGCCCTTGGCACAGATACGCAGTATTTT. It specifies CASSPPGALGTDTQYF.

In this sample, this clone turned up a few times. The chain recombines TRBV7-2 with TRBJ1-2; no definite D call. The CDR3 runs 10 residues. CDR1 is SGHTA, CDR2 FQGNSA, per germline. Trimming pared 1 base from V and 7 bases from J, leaving 1 base between. CDR3 sequence (DNA): TGTGCCAGCAGCTTAGTTGGCTACACCTTC. This sequence encodes CASSLVGYTF.

The CDR3 DNA sequence: TGTGCCAGCAGCTTGGGCGGGGTCTCCGTGGGGGGGACTAAAGAGGAGCAGTTCTTC. This encodes CASSLGGVSVGGTKEEQFF. The rearrangement joins TRBV5-4 to TRBJ2-1; 7 bases align to TRBD2. V shed 0 bases and J 10 bases; nucleotides not matched to a gene: 22. From germline, CDR1 is SGHNT and CDR2 YYREEE (reference sequence). This CDR3 comprises 19 residues.

This rearrangement joins TRBV18 to TRBJ2-1; no firm D call. This CDR3 spans 14 amino acids. V dropped 3 bases and J dropped 7 bases, with 13 bases sitting between them. CDR1 is KGHSH, CDR2 LQKENI, per germline. The CDR3 sequence: CASSPVGSQNEQFF. Here the CDR3 DNA reads TGTGCCAGCTCACCGGTAGGTAGCCAGAATGAGCAGTTCTTC.

The chain joins TRBV11-3 to TRBJ2-3, with TRBD2 as a possible D gene (5 bases). This CDR3 comprises 16 residues. CDR1 and CDR2 from the germline V gene are SGHNT and YENEEA. With 3 bases removed from V and 3 bases from J, the gap between germline ends came to 16 bases. The CDR3 DNA reads as TGTGCCAGCAGCTTCCGGACTGCCGTTGGGACAGATACGCAGTATTTT. Amino acids: CASSFRTAVGTDTQYF.

This clone was seen once. The CDR3 here is CASSLSYGYTF. In DNA, the CDR3 is TGTGCCAGCAGCTTGTCTTATGGCTACACCTTC. The rearrangement uses TRBV5-5 and TRBJ1-2; no clear D. There are 11 residues in the CDR3. The V and J ends lost 1 base and 5 bases respectively, with 3 bases between them. CDR1 and CDR2 (germline): SGHKS, YYEKEE (reference sequence).

This chain joins TRBV6-5 and TRBJ2-4; D could derive from TRBD1 or TRBD2 (6 bases each). Germline CDR1 reads MNHEY; CDR2 reads SVGAGI. The CDR3 sequence is 14 residues long. V shed 0 bases and J shed 5 bases, with 8 bases lying between them. In nucleotides, the CDR3 is TGTGCCAGCAGTTACTCGAGGGGGGAAAACATTCAGTACTTC. Its translation is CASSYSRGENIQYF.

V usage is TRBV4-1 and J usage is TRBJ2-5; 13 bases match TRBD2. CDR1 and CDR2 (germline): MGHRA, YSYEKL. The V segment lost 0 bases and the J segment 5 bases; nucleotides outside the gene matches: 6. The CDR3 totals 17 residues. As DNA, the CDR3 is TGCGCCAGCAGCCAAGATACTAGCGGGAGGGCCGGTGAGACCCAGTACTTC. Translation: CASSQDTSGRAGETQYF.